Included here is one TCR beta chain sequence, with context. Making the TCR beta libraries relied on UMI-labeled 5' RACE. TCRdb re-called the 5' RACE reads; one entry per CDR3 protein, DNA not given. The sample holds 7,500 to 8,500 distinct CDR3 sequences. The data belong to a study of human CD8 memory T cell subsets. The source is a human donor in good health. The specimen sequenced was CD8+ T cells from PBMCs.

The CDR3 sequence: CASSYSAGGRNEQFF. This chain uses TRBV6-5 with TRBJ2-1; checking the TCRdb D call of TRBD1 is not possible without DNA. This CDR3 is built from 15 residues. The germline V gene encodes CDR1 MNHEY and CDR2 SVGAGI.